This T cell receptor (beta chain) was recorded in a study of blood T cell repertoires in COVID-19. Study background: Samples taken during acute and convalescent COVID-19 were collected in the United States, Italy and Spain.

Per the study methods: Nucleated cell number was recorded as an estimate derived from reference gene primer amplification. Profiling relied on immunoSEQ multiplex PCR, and the TCRdb table lists in-frame clones only, not all of them. V and J calls and clone size are as listed in that table; D and trimming were resolved from the DNA. This sample carries fewer than 400,000 clones, around 86% of them seen once, and the ten largest clones take 3.5% to 4.5%. Categorization into cohorts depended on clinical history that participants reported. Either two negative PCRs, clearance, or symptom resolution qualified Cohort 3 donors as recovered. Sequencing used PBMCs or T cells enriched from blood (not recorded which). This sequence originates from a man aged 30 to 39 who had recovered from COVID-19.

The CDR3 sequence: CASSSTGGGTDTQYF. The CDR3 DNA follows: TGTGCCAGCAGTTCTACGGGGGGCGGCACAGATACGCAGTATTTT. V usage is TRBV5-4 and J usage is TRBJ2-3, with a weak D call TRBD2 (7 bases). CDR3 length: 15 amino acids. Germline V lookup: CDR1 SGHNT, CDR2 YYREEE (reference sequence). V lost 5 bases and J lost 1, with 14 bases in between.